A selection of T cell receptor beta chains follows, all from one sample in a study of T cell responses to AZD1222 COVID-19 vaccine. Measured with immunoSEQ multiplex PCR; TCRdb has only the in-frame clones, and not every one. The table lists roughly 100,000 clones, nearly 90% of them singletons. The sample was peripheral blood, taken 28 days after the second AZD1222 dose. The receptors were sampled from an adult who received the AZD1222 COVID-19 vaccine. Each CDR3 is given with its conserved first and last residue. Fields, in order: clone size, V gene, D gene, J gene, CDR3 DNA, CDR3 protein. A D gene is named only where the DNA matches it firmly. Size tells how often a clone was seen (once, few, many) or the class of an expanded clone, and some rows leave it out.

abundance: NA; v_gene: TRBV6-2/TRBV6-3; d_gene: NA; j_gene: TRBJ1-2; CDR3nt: TGTGCCAGCAGTTACTACGGGATGACTAACTATGGCTACACCTTC; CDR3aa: CASSYYGMTNYGYTF
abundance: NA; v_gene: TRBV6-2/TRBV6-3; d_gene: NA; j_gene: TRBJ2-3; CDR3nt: TGTGCCAGCAGTTATGGCATAAAAGCGAGCACAGATACGCAGTATTTT; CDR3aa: CASSYGIKASTDTQYF
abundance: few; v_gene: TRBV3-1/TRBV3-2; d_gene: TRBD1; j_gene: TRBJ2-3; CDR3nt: TGTGCCAGCAGCCAAGATCAGGGGGTCACAGATACGCAGTATTTT; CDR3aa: CASSQDQGVTDTQYF
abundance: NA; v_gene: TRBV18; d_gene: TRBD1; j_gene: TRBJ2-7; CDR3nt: TGTGCCAGCTCACTCCGACAGGGACCCTACGAGCAGTACTTC; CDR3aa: CASSLRQGPYEQYF
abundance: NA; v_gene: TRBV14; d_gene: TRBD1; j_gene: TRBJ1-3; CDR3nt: TGTGCCAGCAGCGAAGGCAGGGGGCTCTCTGGAAACACCATATATTTT; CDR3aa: CASSEGRGLSGNTIYF
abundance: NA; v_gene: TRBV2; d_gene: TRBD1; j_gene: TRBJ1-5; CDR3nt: TGTGCCAGCAACGCAGGGGGGCAAGGTGGCAATCAGCCCCAGCATTTT; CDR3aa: CASNAGGQGGNQPQHF
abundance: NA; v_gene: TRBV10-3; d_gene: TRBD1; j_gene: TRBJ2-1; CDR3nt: TGTGCCATCAGTGAAGATTTTGTAGGGACAGGGGCCAACAATGAGCAGTTCTTC; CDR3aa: CAISEDFVGTGANNEQFF
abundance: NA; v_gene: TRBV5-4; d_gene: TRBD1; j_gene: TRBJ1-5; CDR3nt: TGTGCCAGCAGCTTACAGGGGGCCAGCAATCAGCCCCAGCATTTT; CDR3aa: CASSLQGASNQPQHF
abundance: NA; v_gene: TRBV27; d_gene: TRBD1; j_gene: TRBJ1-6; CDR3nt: TGTGCCAGCAGTCCATTCGGACAGGGGGCCTCCTATAATTCACCCCTCCACTTT; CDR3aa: CASSPFGQGASYNSPLHF
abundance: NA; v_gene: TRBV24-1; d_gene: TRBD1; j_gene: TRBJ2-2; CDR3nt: TGTGCCACCAGAGGGACAGCGAACACCGGGGAGCTGTTTTTT; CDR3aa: CATRGTANTGELFF
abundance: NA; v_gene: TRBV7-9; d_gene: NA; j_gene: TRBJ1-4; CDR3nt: TGTGCCAGCAGCTTAGTAGGACCCTACGAAAAACTGTTTTTT; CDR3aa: CASSLVGPYEKLFF
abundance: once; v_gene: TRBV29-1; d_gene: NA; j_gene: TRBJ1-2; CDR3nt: TGCAGCGTTGAAGTTCAAGATGGCTACACCTTC; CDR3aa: CSVEVQDGYTF
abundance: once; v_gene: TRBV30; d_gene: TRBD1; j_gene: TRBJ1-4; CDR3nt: TGTGCCTGGAGTGCCGGACAGGGAGGGGAGGGCGAAAAACTGTTTTTT; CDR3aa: CAWSAGQGGEGEKLFF
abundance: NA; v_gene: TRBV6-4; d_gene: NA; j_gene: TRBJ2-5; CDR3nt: TGTGCCAGCAAAAGAGGTAGGGTTTTGGAGACCCAGTACTTC; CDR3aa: CASKRGRVLETQYF
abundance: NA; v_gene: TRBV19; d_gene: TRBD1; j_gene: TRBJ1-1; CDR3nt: TGTGCCAGTAGTGCCGGGACAGGGGTCGAAGCTTTCTTT; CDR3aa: CASSAGTGVEAFF
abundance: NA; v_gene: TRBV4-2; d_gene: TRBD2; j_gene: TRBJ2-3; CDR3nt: TGTGCCGCCGGCAGCGGGGAGAGGACAGATACGCAGTATTTT; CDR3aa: CAAGSGERTDTQYF
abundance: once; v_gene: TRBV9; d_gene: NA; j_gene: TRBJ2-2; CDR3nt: TGTGCCAGCAGCGTAGGGGCAGGGTCGAACACCGGGGAGCTGTTTTTT; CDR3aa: CASSVGAGSNTGELFF